This section outlines one T cell receptor beta chain sequence together with its context. What it binds is unknown. PCR used 60 Vbeta primers and 13 Jbeta primers. The method was immunoSEQ multiplex PCR; TCRdb's version includes in-frame clones alone and lacks a portion of them. The table has under 150,000 clones, approximately 86% seen once. These data belong to a study of cytomegalovirus exposure and HLA in healthy donors. Study at large: The early release's HLA-typed donors yielded roughly 85 million unique TCRs. The Caucasian-associated ancestry cluster contained approximately 81% of the approximately 420 genotyped donors. Study-level results: Most TCR sequences were seen very rarely across donors, but some public TCRs occurred in many. In a later analysis, CMV-associated beta chains were mostly HLA-associated, it appeared.

This sequence was found in a boy aged 10-17 years in good health and CMV-seronegative. Sample: PBMCs.

CDR3 nucleotide sequence: TGTGCCAGCAGCCAAGACAGGCTCCCGGCTGCTGCCGAGCAGTACTTC. It encodes CASSQDRLPAAAEQYF. This chain links TRBV14 with TRBJ2-7; D remains ambiguous. Trimming stripped 0 bases from V and 6 bases from J, with 18 bases between. The CDR3 spans 16 residues. Germline V CDR1 and CDR2: SGHDN, FVKESK.